Sequencing of this T cell receptor (beta chain) was carried out in a study of T cells in Graves' hyperthyroidism and ophthalmopathy. Study-wide findings and caveats: A 13 V-J signature model discriminated ophthalmopathy versus stable hyperthyroidism.

The source material, RNA transcripts, was used to amplify TCR beta CDR3 regions. The HTBI primer set was used in a first-round RT-PCR of the TCR CDR3. MiXCR was run by TCRdb on the multiplex PCR reads, yielding one entry per CDR3 protein. The sample yields 600,000 or so distinct CDR3 sequences, about 14% seen once. In regard to this clonotype: Its antigen is as yet unknown. A junction end diverges from the germline sequence, so it may reflect a read error.

Approximately 9.3 ml of fresh peripheral blood supplied the PBMCs. Germline V gives CDR1 MDHEN, CDR2 SYDVKM. CDR3 length: 17 residues. The specimen sequenced was blood. The sequence was collected from a woman in her 50s with Graves' ophthalmopathy. The chain couples TRBV28 to TRBJ2-2, with a possible D match to TRBD2 (6 bases). CDR3 sequence: CASSWSLAASNTGKLFF. In DNA form, the CDR3 reads TGTGCCAGCAGTTGGTCCTTAGCGGCATCGAACACCGGGAAGCTGTTTTTT.